The rows below give T cell receptor beta chains drawn from one sample of a study of T cells expressing NK-cell markers. One entry per CDR3 protein, without DNA, is what TCRdb gives after re-calling the 5' RACE reads. The sample data list hundreds of thousands of distinct CDR3 sequences. Sample: blood T cells: a sorted CD56 or NKG2C T cell subset, CD4+ or CD8+ T cells, or bulk PBMC T cells (not recorded which). The receptor set was obtained from a woman between 18 and 70 years old in good health. CDR3s include the opening cysteine and the closing phenylalanine or tryptophan. Each record gives: CDR3 protein, V gene, J gene.

CASSMGQAYGYTF	TRBV10-1	TRBJ1-2
CASTSPLGADTQYF	TRBV27	TRBJ2-3
CASSFNDGPRGQPQHF	TRBV12-3/TRBV12-4	TRBJ1-5
CSAPRVDSKNIQYF	TRBV20-1	TRBJ2-4
CASSPFGNNQPQHF	TRBV5-1	TRBJ1-5
CATSRAQGLSYGYTF	TRBV15	TRBJ1-2
CASGLGTNEKLFF	TRBV27	TRBJ1-4
CASGRDESYEQYF	TRBV12-3/TRBV12-4	TRBJ2-7
CASATWGYEQYF	TRBV12-3/TRBV12-4	TRBJ2-7
CASSLPGPIGTEAFF	TRBV5-1	TRBJ1-1
CASSGDQETQYF	TRBV5-1	TRBJ2-5
CASSGRPGKKNNEQFF	TRBV11-2	TRBJ2-1
CSATGDIYEQYF	TRBV20-1	TRBJ2-7
CASSLANGRSEQYF	TRBV7-8	TRBJ2-7
CSAAGTSKGNEQFF	TRBV29-1	TRBJ2-1
CASSYLGGTNYGYTF	TRBV6-5	TRBJ1-2
CASSLEFGTRPEQYF	TRBV11-2	TRBJ2-7
CSARHPSGALKETQYF	TRBV20-1	TRBJ2-5
CASSVGRLAGGELFF	TRBV9	TRBJ2-2
CASSLWTGMNTEAFF	TRBV11-2	TRBJ1-1
CASSLAGWTQYF	TRBV7-7	TRBJ2-5
CSARVGSPDSYNEQFF	TRBV20-1	TRBJ2-1
CSAPEGAKEKLFF	TRBV20-1	TRBJ1-4
CASSSPRDRVTEAFF	TRBV6-1	TRBJ1-1
CAAVESSGNTIYF	TRBV6-1	TRBJ1-3
CASLGTGRGEQYF	TRBV6-1	TRBJ2-7
CAITREGNGYTF	TRBV10-3	TRBJ1-2
CASSLDQVNEQFF	TRBV5-1	TRBJ2-1
CASSGYSQGNGYTF	TRBV7-6	TRBJ1-2